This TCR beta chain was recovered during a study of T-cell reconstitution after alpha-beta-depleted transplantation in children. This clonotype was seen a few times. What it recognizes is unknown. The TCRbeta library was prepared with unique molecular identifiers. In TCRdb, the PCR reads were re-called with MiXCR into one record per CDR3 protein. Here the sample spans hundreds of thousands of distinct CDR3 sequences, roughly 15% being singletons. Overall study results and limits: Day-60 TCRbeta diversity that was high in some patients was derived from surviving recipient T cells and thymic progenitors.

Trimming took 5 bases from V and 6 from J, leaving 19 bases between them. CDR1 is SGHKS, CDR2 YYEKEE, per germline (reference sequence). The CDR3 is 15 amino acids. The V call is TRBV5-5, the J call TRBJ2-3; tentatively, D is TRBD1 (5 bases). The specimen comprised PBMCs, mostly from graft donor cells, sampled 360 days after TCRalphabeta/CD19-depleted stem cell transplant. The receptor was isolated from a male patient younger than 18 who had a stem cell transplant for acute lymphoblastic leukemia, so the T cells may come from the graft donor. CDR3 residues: CASSPQGSRLDTQYF. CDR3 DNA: TGTGCCAGCAGTCCCCAGGGATCGAGGTTGGATACGCAGTATTTT.